This T cell receptor (beta chain) was identified during a study of shared clonotypes between healthy human individuals. Study observations and caveats: Few donors restricted represented genetic and exposure-history diversity.

Profiling relied on immunoSEQ multiplex PCR, and the TCRdb table lists in-frame clones only, not all of them. The repertoire has some 550,000 clones, approximately 97% of them found once; the top ten carry around 0.057%. About this clone: The antigen remains undetermined.

Germline V gene lookup returns CDR1 KGHSH and CDR2 LQKENI. Between the trimmed V and J ends, which lost 6 bases and 4 bases, there was a span of 10 bases. This CDR3 contains 13 residues. The material sequenced was naive CD4+ T cells sorted from blood. Documented subset: CD45RA+ positively selected. The chain is built from TRBV18 and TRBJ2-1; D not resolved. This receptor was taken from a woman in her 30s in good health. The CDR3 bases are TGTGCCAGCTCCCCCATGAGGTACAATGAGCAGTTCTTC. Its protein product is CASSPMRYNEQFF. The full variable domain, with the rest looked up from reference TRBV18 and TRBJ2-1, is NAGVMQNPRHLVRRRGQEARLRCSPMKGHSHVYWYRQLPEEGLKFMVYLQKENIIDESGMPKERFSAEFPKEGPSILRIQQVVRGDSAAYFCASSPMRYNEQFFGPGTRLTVL.